These 3 T cell receptor beta chains were sequenced from one sample in a study of cytomegalovirus exposure and HLA in healthy donors. The PCR was carried out with 60 Vbeta primers and 13 Jbeta primers. Sequenced by immunoSEQ multiplex PCR; TCRdb stores in-frame clones only, minus some. The top ten hold 0.6% to 0.95% of the sample, which has approximately 160,000 clones, 70% to 80% seen once. The specimen sequenced was PBMCs. The source is a female donor in good health and CMV-seronegative.

This clone was found a few times. The V gene is TRBV7-9, the J gene TRBJ2-7; TRBD2 aligns across 7 bases. There are 13 residues in the CDR3. After removal of 8 bases from V and 3 bases from J, the junction contained 7 bases not matched to a gene. From germline, CDR1 is SEHNR and CDR2 FQNEAQ (reference sequence). CDR3 sequence: CASGGGSIYEQYF. The CDR3 DNA is TGTGCCAGCGGCGGCGGGAGTATCTACGAGCAGTACTTC.

The chain links TRBV2 to TRBJ1-2; 8 bases fit TRBD1. The trim removed 8 bases at V and 5 bases at J, leaving 7 bases unmatched. Germline loops: CDR1 SNHLY, CDR2 FYNNEI. This CDR3 region has 13 residues. CDR3 DNA: TGTGCCAGCGGAGGACAGGGTGGTTATGGCTACACCTTC. Amino acids: CASGGQGGYGYTF.

V gene TRBV18 combines with J gene TRBJ1-2; 9 nucleotides match TRBD1. Germline values: CDR1 KGHSH, CDR2 LQKENI. The CDR3 runs 14 residues. J was trimmed by 11 bases and V by 3 bases; bases with no gene match: 10. The CDR3 sequence: CASSPTGGRREYTF. CDR3 nucleotide sequence: TGTGCCAGCTCACCGACAGGGGGTAGAAGAGAGTACACCTTC.